These 20 T cell receptor beta chains were sequenced from one sample in a study of OX40 agonist ivuxolimab in advanced cancers. Clones were read by immunoSEQ multiplex PCR, and TCRdb kept only the in-frame ones, dropping some. Here the sample spans about 16,000 clones, roughly 84% being singletons. This sample comprised CD4+ or CD8+ T cells sorted from blood, obtained in a trial of the OX40 agonist ivuxolimab. The receptor source for this set is an adult with an advanced solid tumor such as melanoma, head and neck, liver or kidney cancer.

The rearrangement joins TRBV6-5 to TRBJ1-3; the match to TRBD1 covers 7 bases. This CDR3 contains 15 residues. Germline assignment: CDR1 MNHEY and CDR2 SVGAGI. The V gene end was trimmed by 10 bases and the J gene end by 0 bases; junction bases not matched to a gene: 9. The CDR3 here is CATRDSQLSGNTIYF. CDR3 nucleotides: TGTGCCACCAGGGACAGCCAGCTCTCTGGAAACACCATATATTTT.

This chain connects TRBV11-2 to TRBJ2-7; 10 bases fit TRBD1. Per germline, CDR1 SGHAT and CDR2 FQNNGV. The V gene end was trimmed by 6 bases and the J gene end by 5 bases; junction bases not matched to a gene: 10. This CDR3 is 15 amino acids long. CDR3 DNA sequence: TGTGCCAGCAGTTATTCCGGGACAGGGGTGGACGAGCAGTACTTC. It yields the protein CASSYSGTGVDEQYF.

The chain combines TRBV9 with TRBJ2-7; TRBD2 matches at 9 bases. The CDR3 totals 15 residues. Losses at the gene ends were 0 bases for V and 7 bases for J; bases not matched to a gene: 8. From germline, CDR1 is SGDLS and CDR2 YYNGEE. The CDR3 DNA sequence: TGTGCCAGCAGCGTAGCGGGACTAGCTTCTTATGAGCAGTACTTC. Amino acid sequence: CASSVAGLASYEQYF.

V and J are TRBV6-4 and TRBJ1-5; TRBD1 is a possible D gene (5 bases). Germline V gene data show CDR1 as MRHNA and CDR2 as SNTAGT. Between the trimmed V and J ends, which lost 0 bases and 0 bases, there was a span of 15 bases. This CDR3 has 18 amino acids. The CDR3 reads CASSDSTGPEHSNQPQHF. The CDR3 region has the DNA TGTGCCAGCAGTGACTCAACGGGACCAGAGCATAGCAATCAGCCCCAGCATTTT.

A few counts support this clone. The CDR3 reads CASGLSSYNSPLHF. The CDR3 DNA follows: TGTGCCAGCGGCCTGTCCTCCTATAATTCACCCCTCCACTTT. The rearrangement joins TRBV7-9 to TRBJ1-6; D unresolved. Trimming took 8 bases from V and 0 from J, leaving 8 bases between them. Per the germline V gene, CDR1 is SEHNR and CDR2 is FQNEAQ (reference sequence). The CDR3 length is 14 residues. The variable domain in full, completed from reference TRBV7-9 and TRBJ1-6, reads DTGVSQNPRHKITKRGQNVTFRCDPISEHNRLYWYRQTLGQGPEFLTYFQNEAQLEKSRLLSDRFSAERPKGSFSTLEIQRTEQGDSAMYLCASGLSSYNSPLHFGNGTRLTVT.

In its sample, this clone was seen a few times. This sequence joins TRBV7-2 and TRBJ2-7; maybe TRBD1 (7 bases). The germline gives CDR1 SGHTA, CDR2 FQGNSA. With 4 bases removed from V and 3 bases from J, the gap between germline ends came to 19 bases. The CDR3 runs 16 residues. The CDR3 nucleotides read TGTGCCAGCAGCTCAGGGGGGCTAGCGCCAAGCTACGAGCAGTACTTC. Translating gives CASSSGGLAPSYEQYF.

This chain uses TRBV21-1 with TRBJ2-7; the table's D call of TRBD1 was not tested on the DNA. TRBV21-1 is noted as a pseudogene. This CDR3 has 16 amino acids. The DNA for the CDR3 is TGTGCCAGCAGCAAAAACTCGGGGACACCTGGTTCTAAGCAGTACTTC. Translating gives CASSKNSGTPGSKQYF.

J is TRBJ1-1 and V is TRBV5-5, with 12 nucleotides matching TRBD1. Looked up from germline, CDR1 is SGHKS and CDR2 is YYEKEE (reference sequence). The CDR3 sequence is 19 residues long. After removal of 3 bases from V and 2 bases from J, the junction contained 14 bases not matched to a gene. The CDR3 bases are TGTGCCAGCAGCTCAGACGTTACCGGGACAGGGGGCGGAAACACTGAAGCTTTCTTT. Amino acid sequence: CASSSDVTGTGGGNTEAFF.

This chain links TRBV30 with TRBJ1-2; 9 bases match TRBD1. Germline CDR1 and CDR2: GTSNPN and SVGIG (reference sequence). The J segment lost 4 bases and the V segment lost 3 bases, leaving 6 bases of the junction unmatched. The CDR3 is made up of 14 amino acids. The CDR3 region has the DNA TGTGCCTGGAGCGCGGGACAGGGAGCCTATGGCTACACCTTC. Its translation is CAWSAGQGAYGYTF.

This clone was observed a single time. The chain is built from TRBV9 and TRBJ1-3; D is possibly TRBD1 (5 bases). The CDR3 is 15 residues long. V lost 7 bases and J lost 0, with 14 bases in between. From germline, CDR1 is SGDLS and CDR2 YYNGEE. CDR3 in amino acids: CASDRGGTSGNTIYF. Here the CDR3 DNA reads TGTGCCAGCGATCGTGGGGGGACCTCTGGAAACACCATATATTTT.

The chain employs TRBV6-6 and TRBJ1-1, with D tentatively TRBD1 (5 bases). CDR3 length: 11 amino acids. The V and J ends lost 6 bases and 7 bases respectively, with 9 bases between them. Germline-derived CDR1 and CDR2 are MNHNY and SVGAGI (reference sequence). In nucleotides, the CDR3 is TGTGCCAGCAGACAAAGGGGTGAAGCTTTCTTT. Amino acid sequence: CASRQRGEAFF.

The chain joins TRBV5-1 to TRBJ2-1; 7 bases map to TRBD2. The CDR3 length is 15 residues. V trimming: 1 base; J trimming: 8 bases; junction bases outside the gene matches: 9. The V gene's germline CDR1 is SGHRS and CDR2 YFSETQ. The CDR3 DNA reads TGCGCCAGCAGCTTGACTAGCGCTTTTTTTTATGAGCAGTTCTTC. This encodes CASSLTSAFFYEQFF.

This sequence joins TRBV5-1 and TRBJ1-1, with 9 bases identical to TRBD1. This CDR3 is 12 amino acids long. Trimming cost V 4 bases and J 11 bases; bases outside gene matches: 6. Germline V lookup: CDR1 SGHRS, CDR2 YFSETQ. The CDR3 sequence: CASSGQGKRAFF. The CDR3 nucleotides read TGCGCCAGCAGCGGACAGGGGAAAAGGGCTTTCTTT.

In the case of this clone: The junction shows a germline mismatch at one end, possibly a read error. The chain links TRBV6-1 to TRBJ2-6; D not resolved. CDR3 length: 13 residues. CDR1 is MNHNS and CDR2 is SASEGT in the germline V gene. The CDR3 region is CAISTDGANVLTF. In nucleotides, the CDR3 is TGTGCCATCAGTACTGATGGGGCCAACGTCCTGACTTTC.

The rearrangement uses TRBV5-1 and TRBJ2-3, with TRBD2 as a possible D gene (6 bases). Germline CDR1 reads SGHRS; CDR2 reads YFSETQ. Trimming took 2 bases from V and 4 from J, leaving 11 bases between them. This CDR3 is 14 amino acids long. The CDR3 DNA sequence: TGCGCCAGCAGCTTTCGGGAGACCCCAGATACGCAGTATTTT. This encodes CASSFRETPDTQYF.

V gene TRBV9 combines with J gene TRBJ2-5; 8 positions agree with TRBD2. This CDR3 region has 14 residues. V gave up 4 bases and J gave up 3 bases; unmatched junction bases: 5. In germline, CDR1 is SGDLS, CDR2 YYNGEE. The DNA of the CDR3 is TGTGCCAGCAGCTCCCCGGGGGGGAAAGAGACCCAGTACTTC. Protein: CASSSPGGKETQYF.

A note on this clone: One junction end disagrees with the germline gene, perhaps due to a read error. The rearrangement uses TRBV14 and TRBJ1-3; tentatively, D is TRBD1 (5 bases). Looked up from germline, CDR1 is SGHDN and CDR2 is FVKESK. The CDR3 covers 13 residues. The CDR3 DNA reads TGTGCCAGCAGCCTTGGGGCTGGGAACACCATATATTTT. It specifies CASSLGAGNTIYF.

In this sample, this clone turned up once. The chain joins TRBV30 to TRBJ1-2; D remains unclear. Germline V CDR1 and CDR2: GTSNPN, SVGIG (reference sequence). The CDR3 runs 11 residues. Trimming stripped 7 bases from V and 6 bases from J, with 12 bases between. For the CDR3, the DNA is TGTGCCTTCTCCCCCGGGGATGGCTACACCTTC. Protein: CAFSPGDGYTF.

The chain couples TRBV14 to TRBJ2-6; no clear D gene. Germline values: CDR1 SGHDN, CDR2 FVKESK. This CDR3 region has 14 residues. Between the trimmed V and J ends, which lost 4 bases and 0 bases, there was a span of 4 bases. The chain's CDR3 is CASSLLSGANVLTF. In DNA form, the CDR3 reads TGTGCCAGCAGCCTCCTCTCTGGGGCCAACGTCCTGACTTTC.

The CDR3 bases are TGTGCCAGCAGCCCATTTACCCAGGGGCGCAGCACTGAAGCTTTCTTT. Residues: CASSPFTQGRSTEAFF. The chain uses TRBV7-2 and TRBJ1-1, with TRBD1 as a possible D gene (6 bases). The germline V gene has CDR1 SGHTA and CDR2 FQGNSA. The CDR3 has 16 residues. Trimming left V 5 bases short and J 4 bases short, with 20 bases between.